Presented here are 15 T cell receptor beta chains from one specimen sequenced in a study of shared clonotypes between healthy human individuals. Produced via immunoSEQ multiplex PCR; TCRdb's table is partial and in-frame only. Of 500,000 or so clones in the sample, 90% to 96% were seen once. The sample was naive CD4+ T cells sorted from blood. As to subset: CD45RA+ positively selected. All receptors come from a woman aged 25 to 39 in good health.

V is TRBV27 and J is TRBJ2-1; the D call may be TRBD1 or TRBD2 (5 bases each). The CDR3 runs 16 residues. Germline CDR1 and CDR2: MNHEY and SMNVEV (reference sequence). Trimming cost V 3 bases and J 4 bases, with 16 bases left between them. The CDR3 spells CASSFGASPFYNEQFF. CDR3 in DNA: TGTGCCAGCAGTTTTGGGGCTAGCCCCTTTTACAATGAGCAGTTCTTC.

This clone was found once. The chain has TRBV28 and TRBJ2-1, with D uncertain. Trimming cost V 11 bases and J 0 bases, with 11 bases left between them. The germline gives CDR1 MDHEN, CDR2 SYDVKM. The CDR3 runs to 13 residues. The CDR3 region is CAGLASSYNEQFF. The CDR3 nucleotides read TGTGCCGGGCTTGCTAGCTCCTACAATGAGCAGTTCTTC.

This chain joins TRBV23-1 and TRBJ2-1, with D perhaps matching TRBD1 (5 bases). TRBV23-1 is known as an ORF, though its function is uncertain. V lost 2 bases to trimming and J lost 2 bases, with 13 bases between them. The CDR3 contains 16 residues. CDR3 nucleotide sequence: TGCGCCAGCAGTCAACGCAGGGTGGGCGCCTACAATGAGCAGTTCTTC. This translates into CASSQRRVGAYNEQFF.

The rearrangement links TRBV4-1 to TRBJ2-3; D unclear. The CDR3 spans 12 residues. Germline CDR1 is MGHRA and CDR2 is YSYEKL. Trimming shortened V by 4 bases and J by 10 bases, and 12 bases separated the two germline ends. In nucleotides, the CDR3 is TGCGCCAGCAGCCCCCGGAGAGACCCGCAGTATTTT. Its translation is CASSPRRDPQYF.

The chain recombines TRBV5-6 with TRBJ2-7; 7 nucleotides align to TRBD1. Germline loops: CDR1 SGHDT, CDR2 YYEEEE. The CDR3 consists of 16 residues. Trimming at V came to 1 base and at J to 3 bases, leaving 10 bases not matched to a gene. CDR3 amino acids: CASSLWGQGENYEQYF. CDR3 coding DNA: TGTGCCAGCAGCTTGTGGGGGCAGGGGGAAAACTACGAGCAGTACTTC.

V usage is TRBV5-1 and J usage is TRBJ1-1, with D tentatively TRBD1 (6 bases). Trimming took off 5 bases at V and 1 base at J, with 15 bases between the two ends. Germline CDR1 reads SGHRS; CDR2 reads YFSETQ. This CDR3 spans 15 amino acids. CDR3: CASRKRTETNTEAFF. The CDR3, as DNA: TGCGCCAGCAGAAAAAGGACAGAGACGAACACTGAAGCTTTCTTT.

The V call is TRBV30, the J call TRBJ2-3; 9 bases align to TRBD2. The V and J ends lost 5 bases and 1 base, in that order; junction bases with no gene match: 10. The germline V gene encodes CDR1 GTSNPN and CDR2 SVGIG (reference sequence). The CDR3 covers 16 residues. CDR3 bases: TGTGCCTGGGGTGGGCCTGCTAGCGGGGGCACAGATACGCAGTATTTT. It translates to CAWGGPASGGTDTQYF.

The CDR3, as DNA: TGTGCCAGCAGTGAAGCGCCTCCCGGGTTGACCTACGAGCAGTACTTC. Translated, it gives CASSEAPPGLTYEQYF. V is TRBV2 and J is TRBJ2-7; D is undetermined. Germline V gene data show CDR1 as SNHLY and CDR2 as FYNNEI. This CDR3 is 16 amino acids long. V lost 0 bases, J lost 2 bases, and 14 bases lay in between. The whole variable domain, filled in from reference TRBV2 and TRBJ2-7, reads EPEVTQTPSHQVTQMGQEVILRCVPISNHLYFYWYRQILGQKVEFLVSFYNNEISEKSEIFDDQFSVERPDGSNFTLKIRSTKLEDSAMYFCASSEAPPGLTYEQYFGPGTRLTVT.

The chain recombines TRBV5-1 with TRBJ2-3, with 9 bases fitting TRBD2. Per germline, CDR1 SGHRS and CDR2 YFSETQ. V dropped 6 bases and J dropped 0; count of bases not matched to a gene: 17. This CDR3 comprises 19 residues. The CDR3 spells CASILFPAGGPASTDTQYF. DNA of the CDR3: TGCGCCAGCATTCTTTTCCCAGCGGGAGGCCCGGCCAGCACAGATACGCAGTATTTT.

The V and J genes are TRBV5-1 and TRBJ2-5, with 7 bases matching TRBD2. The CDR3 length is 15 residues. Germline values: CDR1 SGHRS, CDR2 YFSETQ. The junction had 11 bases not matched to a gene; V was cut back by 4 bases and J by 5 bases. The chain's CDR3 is CASSGGTPGGETQYF. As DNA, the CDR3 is TGCGCCAGCAGCGGCGGGACCCCCGGGGGGGAGACCCAGTACTTC.

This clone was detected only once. The CDR3 bases are TGTGCCAGCAGTTTAGGACAGGGGTACACCGGGGAGCTGTTTTTT. It yields the protein CASSLGQGYTGELFF. V gene TRBV2 combines with J gene TRBJ2-2; TRBD1 matches 9 bases. The V gene end was trimmed by 5 bases and the J gene end by 3 bases; junction bases not matched to a gene: 4. This CDR3 region has 15 residues. Germline CDR1 SNHLY, CDR2 FYNNEI.

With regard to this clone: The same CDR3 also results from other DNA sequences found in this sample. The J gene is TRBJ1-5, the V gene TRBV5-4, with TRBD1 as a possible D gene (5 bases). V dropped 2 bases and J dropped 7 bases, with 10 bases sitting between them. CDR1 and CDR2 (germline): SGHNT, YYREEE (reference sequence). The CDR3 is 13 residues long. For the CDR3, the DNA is TGTGCCAGCAGCTTTGGAGGGGACCAGCCCCAGCATTTT. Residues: CASSFGGDQPQHF.

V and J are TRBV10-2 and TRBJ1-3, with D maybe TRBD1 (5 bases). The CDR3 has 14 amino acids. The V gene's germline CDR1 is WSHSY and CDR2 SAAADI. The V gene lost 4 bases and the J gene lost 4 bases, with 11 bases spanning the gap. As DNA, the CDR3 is TGCGCCAGCAGTGGACAGTCGGAAGGAAACACCATATATTTT. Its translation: CASSGQSEGNTIYF.

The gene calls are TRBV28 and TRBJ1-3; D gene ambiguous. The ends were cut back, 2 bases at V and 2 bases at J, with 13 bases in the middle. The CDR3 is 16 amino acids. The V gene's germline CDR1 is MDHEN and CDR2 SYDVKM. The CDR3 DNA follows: TGTGCCAGCAGTTTAGGAGGACGGAGGACTGGAAACACCATATATTTT. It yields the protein CASSLGGRRTGNTIYF.

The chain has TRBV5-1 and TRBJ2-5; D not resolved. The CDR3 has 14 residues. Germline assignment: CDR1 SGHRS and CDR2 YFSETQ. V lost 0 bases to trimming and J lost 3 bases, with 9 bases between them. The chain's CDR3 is CASSLGANEETQYF. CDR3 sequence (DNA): TGCGCCAGCAGCTTGGGGGCAAATGAAGAGACCCAGTACTTC.